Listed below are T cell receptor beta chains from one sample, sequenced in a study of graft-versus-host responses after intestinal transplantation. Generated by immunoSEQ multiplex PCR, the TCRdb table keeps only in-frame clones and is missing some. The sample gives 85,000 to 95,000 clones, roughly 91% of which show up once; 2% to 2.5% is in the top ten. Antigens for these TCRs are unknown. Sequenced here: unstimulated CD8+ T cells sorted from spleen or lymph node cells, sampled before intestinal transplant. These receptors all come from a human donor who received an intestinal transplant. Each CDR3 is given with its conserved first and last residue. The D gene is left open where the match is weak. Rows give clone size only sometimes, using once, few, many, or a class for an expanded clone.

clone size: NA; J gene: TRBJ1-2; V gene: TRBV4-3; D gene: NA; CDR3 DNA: TGCGCCAGCAGCCCGGACAGCCCCGTCCGGGGCTACACCTTC; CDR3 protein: CASSPDSPVRGYTF
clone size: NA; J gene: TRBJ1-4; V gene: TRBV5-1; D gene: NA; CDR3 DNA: TGCGCCAGCAGCTCCTTGGAGGGTACTAATGAAAAACTGTTTTTT; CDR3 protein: CASSSLEGTNEKLFF
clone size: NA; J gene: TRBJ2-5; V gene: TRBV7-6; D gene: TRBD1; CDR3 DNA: TGTGCCAGCAGCTCCGGGACAGGCCAAGAGACCCAGTACTTC; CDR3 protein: CASSSGTGQETQYF
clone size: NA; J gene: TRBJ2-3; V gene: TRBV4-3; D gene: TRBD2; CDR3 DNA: TGCGCCAGCAGCCAAGAAATTGGGGCGGGGGGATACACAGATACGCAGTATTTT; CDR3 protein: CASSQEIGAGGYTDTQYF
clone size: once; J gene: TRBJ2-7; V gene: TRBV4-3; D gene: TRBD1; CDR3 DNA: TGCGCCAGCAGCCAAGGGACAGGGGAAAGGTACGAGCAGTACTTC; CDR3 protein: CASSQGTGERYEQYF
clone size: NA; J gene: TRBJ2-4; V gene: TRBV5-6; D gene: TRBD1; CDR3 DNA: TGTGCCAGCAGCGGACAGGGTTCCAAAAACATTCAGTACTTC; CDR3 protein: CASSGQGSKNIQYF
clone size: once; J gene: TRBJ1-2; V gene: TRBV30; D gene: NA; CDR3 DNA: TGTGCCTGGAGTGTGTCGGGGATTGGGGATGGCTACACCTTC; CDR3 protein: CAWSVSGIGDGYTF
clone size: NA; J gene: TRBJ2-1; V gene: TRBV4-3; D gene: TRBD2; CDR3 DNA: TGCGCCAGCAGCCAAGAAGGACTAGCGGGGGGCGCGGGGGGCAATGAGCAGTTCTTC; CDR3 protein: CASSQEGLAGGAGGNEQFF
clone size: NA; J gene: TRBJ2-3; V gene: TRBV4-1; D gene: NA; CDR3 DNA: TGCGCCAGCAGCCTCCGGGACACCACAGATACGCAGTATTTT; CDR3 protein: CASSLRDTTDTQYF
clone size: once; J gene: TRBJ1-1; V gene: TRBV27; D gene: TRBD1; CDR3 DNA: TGTGCCAGCAGTTTAGGACAGGGCCTGAACACTGAAGCTTTCTTT; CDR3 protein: CASSLGQGLNTEAFF
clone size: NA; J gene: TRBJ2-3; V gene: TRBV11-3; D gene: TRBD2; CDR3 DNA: TGTGCCAGCAGCTCGTATTCGGGACTAGCGGACACAGATACGCAGTATTTT; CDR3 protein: CASSSYSGLADTDTQYF
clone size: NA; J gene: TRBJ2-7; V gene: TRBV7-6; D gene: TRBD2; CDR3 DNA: TGTGCCAGCAGCCCGCGTCCGGGACTAGCGGATAGCTCCTACGAGCAGTACTTC; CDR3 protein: CASSPRPGLADSSYEQYF
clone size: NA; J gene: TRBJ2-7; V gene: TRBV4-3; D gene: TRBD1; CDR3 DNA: TGCGCCAGCAGCCAGGGACAGGGCGCTGGCTACGAGCAGTACTTC; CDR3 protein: CASSQGQGAGYEQYF
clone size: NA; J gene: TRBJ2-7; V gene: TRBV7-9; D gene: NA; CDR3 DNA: TGTGCCAGCAGCTCGGCGGGCCTTTCCTCCTACGAGCAGTACTTC; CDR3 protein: CASSSAGLSSYEQYF
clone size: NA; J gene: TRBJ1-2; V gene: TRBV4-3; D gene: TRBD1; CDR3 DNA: TGCGCCAGCAGCCAAAACAGGGGGCAAGACTATGGCTACACCTTC; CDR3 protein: CASSQNRGQDYGYTF
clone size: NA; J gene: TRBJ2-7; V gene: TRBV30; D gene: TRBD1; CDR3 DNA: TGTGCCTGGGCAACCGGGACAGGGAAAGACGAGCAGTACTTC; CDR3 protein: CAWATGTGKDEQYF
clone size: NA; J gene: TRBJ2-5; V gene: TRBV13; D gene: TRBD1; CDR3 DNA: TGTGCCAGCAGCTTAGCCCGGGGACAGGGGGCAGAGACCCAGTACTTC; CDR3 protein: CASSLARGQGAETQYF